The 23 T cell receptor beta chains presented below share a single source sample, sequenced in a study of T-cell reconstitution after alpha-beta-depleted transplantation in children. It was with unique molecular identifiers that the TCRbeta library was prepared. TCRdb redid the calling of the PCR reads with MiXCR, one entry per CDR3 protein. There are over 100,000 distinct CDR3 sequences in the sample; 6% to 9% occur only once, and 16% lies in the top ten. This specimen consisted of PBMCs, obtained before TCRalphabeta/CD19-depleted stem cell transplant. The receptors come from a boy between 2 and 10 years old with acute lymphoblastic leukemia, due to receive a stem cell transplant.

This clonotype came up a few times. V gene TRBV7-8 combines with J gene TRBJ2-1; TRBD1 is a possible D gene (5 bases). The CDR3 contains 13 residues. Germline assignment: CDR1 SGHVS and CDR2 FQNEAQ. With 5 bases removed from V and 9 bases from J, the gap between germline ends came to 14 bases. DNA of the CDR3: TGTGCCAGCAGCCTCGAGAAGGGGCTTGAGCAGTTCTTC. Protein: CASSLEKGLEQFF.

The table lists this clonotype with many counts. This CDR3 reads CASSLEGGYTEAFF. The CDR3 DNA is TGTGCCAGCAGCTTAGAGGGGGGTTACACTGAAGCTTTCTTT. The J gene is TRBJ1-1, the V gene TRBV7-2; D might be TRBD1 (6 bases). Trimming took off 1 base at V and 3 bases at J, with 9 bases between the two ends. The germline gives CDR1 SGHTA, CDR2 FQGNSA. CDR3 size: 14 residues.

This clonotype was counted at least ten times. The CDR3 nucleotides read TGCGCCAGCAGCTCCCCGGCGGGGGTCCAAGAGACCCAGTACTTC. This sequence encodes CASSSPAGVQETQYF. The V call is TRBV5-1, the J call TRBJ2-5; 7 nucleotides agree with TRBD2. CDR1 and CDR2 from the germline V gene are SGHRS and YFSETQ. CDR3 length equals 15 residues. J was trimmed by 1 base and V by 3 bases; bases with no gene match: 6. Full variable domain (remainder filled in from reference TRBV5-1 and TRBJ2-5): KAGVTQTPRYLIKTRGQQVTLSCSPISGHRSVSWYQQTPGQGLQFLFEYFSETQRNKGNFPGRFSGRQFSNSRSEMNVSTLELGDSALYLCASSSPAGVQETQYFGPGTRLLVL.

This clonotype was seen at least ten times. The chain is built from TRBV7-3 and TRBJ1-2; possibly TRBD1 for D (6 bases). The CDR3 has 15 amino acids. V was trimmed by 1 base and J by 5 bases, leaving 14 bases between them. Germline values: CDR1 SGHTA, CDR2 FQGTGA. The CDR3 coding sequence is TGTGCCAGCAGCTTAAACGGGGGCGCCGTTTATGGCTACACCTTC. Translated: CASSLNGGAVYGYTF. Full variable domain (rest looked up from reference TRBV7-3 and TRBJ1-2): GAGVSQTPSNKVTEKGKYVELRCDPISGHTALYWYRQSLGQGPEFLIYFQGTGAADDSGLPNDRFFAVRPEGSVSTLKIQRTERGDSAVYLCASSLNGGAVYGYTFGSGTRLTVV.

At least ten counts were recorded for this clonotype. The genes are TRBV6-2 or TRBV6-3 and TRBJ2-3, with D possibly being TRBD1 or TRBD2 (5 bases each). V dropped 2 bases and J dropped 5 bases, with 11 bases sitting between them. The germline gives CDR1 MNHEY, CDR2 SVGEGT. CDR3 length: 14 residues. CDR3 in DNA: TGTGCCAGCAGTTACGGGACGAAAAGAGATACGCAGTATTTT. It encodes CASSYGTKRDTQYF.

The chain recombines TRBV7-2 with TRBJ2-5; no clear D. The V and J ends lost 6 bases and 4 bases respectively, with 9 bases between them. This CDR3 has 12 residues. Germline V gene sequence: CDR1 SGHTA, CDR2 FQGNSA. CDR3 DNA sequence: TGTGCCAGCAGTCGTAGCAGAGAGACCCAGTACTTC. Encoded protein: CASSRSRETQYF.

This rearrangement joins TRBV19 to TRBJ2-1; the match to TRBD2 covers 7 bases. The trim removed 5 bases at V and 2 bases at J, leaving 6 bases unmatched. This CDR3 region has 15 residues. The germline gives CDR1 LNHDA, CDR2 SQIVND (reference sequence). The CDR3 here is CASSSWGGAYNEQFF. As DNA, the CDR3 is TGTGCCAGTAGTTCCTGGGGGGGGGCCTACAATGAGCAGTTCTTC.

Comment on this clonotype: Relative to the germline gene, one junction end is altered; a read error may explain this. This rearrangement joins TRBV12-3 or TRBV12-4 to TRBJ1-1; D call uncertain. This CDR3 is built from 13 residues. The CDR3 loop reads CASILSGSAEAFF. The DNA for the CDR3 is TGTGCCAGCATTTTAAGCGGGAGCGCTGAAGCTTTCTTT.

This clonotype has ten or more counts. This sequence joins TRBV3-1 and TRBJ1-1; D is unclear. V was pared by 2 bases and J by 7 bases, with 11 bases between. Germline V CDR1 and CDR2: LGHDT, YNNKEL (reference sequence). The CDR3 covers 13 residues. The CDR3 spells CASSQISSHEAFF. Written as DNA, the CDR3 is TGTGCCAGCAGCCAAATATCGTCCCATGAAGCTTTCTTT.

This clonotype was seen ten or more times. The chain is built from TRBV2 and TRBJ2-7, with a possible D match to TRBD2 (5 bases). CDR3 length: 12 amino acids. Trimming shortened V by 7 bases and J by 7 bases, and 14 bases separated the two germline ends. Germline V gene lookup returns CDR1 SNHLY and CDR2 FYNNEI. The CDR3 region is CASTLGLREQYF. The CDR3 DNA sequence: TGTGCCAGCACCCTAGGACTCCGGGAGCAGTACTTC.

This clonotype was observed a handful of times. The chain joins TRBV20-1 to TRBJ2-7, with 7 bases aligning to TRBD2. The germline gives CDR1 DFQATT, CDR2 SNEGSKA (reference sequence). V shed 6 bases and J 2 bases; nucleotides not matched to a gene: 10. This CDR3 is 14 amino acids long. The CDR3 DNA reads TGCAGTGCCCGAGAGGGAGCGGGGACCTACGAGCAGTACTTC. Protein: CSAREGAGTYEQYF.

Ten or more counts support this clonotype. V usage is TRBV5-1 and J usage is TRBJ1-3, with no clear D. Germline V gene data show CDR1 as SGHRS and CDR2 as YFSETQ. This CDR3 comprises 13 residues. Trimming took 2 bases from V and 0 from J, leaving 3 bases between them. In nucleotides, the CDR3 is TGCGCCAGCAGCTTCGCCTCTGGAAACACCATATATTTT. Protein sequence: CASSFASGNTIYF.

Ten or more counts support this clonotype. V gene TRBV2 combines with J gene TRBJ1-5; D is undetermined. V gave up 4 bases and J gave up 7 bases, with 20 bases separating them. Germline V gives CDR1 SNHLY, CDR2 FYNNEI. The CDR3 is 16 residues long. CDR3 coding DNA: TGTGCCAGCAGTGTTGTCCATGGGCAAACGGACCAGCCCCAGCATTTT. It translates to CASSVVHGQTDQPQHF.

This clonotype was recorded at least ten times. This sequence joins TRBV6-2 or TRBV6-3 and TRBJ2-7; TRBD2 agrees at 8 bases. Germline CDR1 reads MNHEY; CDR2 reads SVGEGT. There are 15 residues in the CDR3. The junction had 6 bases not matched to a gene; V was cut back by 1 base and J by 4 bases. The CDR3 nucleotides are TGTGCCAGCAGTTACTTTGCGGGGGGCCCGTACGAGCAGTACTTC. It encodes CASSYFAGGPYEQYF.

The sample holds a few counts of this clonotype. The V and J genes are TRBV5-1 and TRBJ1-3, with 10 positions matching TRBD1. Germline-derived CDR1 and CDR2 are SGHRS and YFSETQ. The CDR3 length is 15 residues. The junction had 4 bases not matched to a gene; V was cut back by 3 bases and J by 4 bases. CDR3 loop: CASSWGTGEGNTIYF. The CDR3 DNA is TGCGCCAGCAGCTGGGGGACAGGGGAAGGAAACACCATATATTTT.

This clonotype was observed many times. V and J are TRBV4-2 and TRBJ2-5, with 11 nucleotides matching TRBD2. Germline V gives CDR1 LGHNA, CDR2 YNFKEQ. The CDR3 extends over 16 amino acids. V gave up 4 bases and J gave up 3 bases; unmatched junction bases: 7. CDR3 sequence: CASSRGPGLAEETQYF. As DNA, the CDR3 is TGTGCCAGCAGCCGGGGCCCGGGACTAGCGGAAGAGACCCAGTACTTC.

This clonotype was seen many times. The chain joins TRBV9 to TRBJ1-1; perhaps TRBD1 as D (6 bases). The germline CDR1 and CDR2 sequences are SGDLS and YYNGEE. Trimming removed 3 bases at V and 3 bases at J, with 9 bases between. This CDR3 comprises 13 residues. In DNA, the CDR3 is TGTGCCAGCAGCGCGAGGGGGGACACTGAAGCTTTCTTT. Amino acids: CASSARGDTEAFF. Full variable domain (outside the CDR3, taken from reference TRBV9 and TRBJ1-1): DSGVTQTPKHLITATGQRVTLRCSPRSGDLSVYWYQQSLDQGLQFLIQYYNGEERAKGNILERFSAQQFPDLHSELNLSSLELGDSALYFCASSARGDTEAFFGQGTRLTVV.

The CDR3 DNA reads as TGTGCCAGCAGGACCCTACACGTGAACACTGAAGCTTTCTTT. Protein product: CASRTLHVNTEAFF. This chain uses TRBV5-6 with TRBJ1-1; D ambiguous. Trimming stripped 5 bases from V and 0 bases from J, with 11 bases between. The germline V gene encodes CDR1 SGHDT and CDR2 YYEEEE. The CDR3 covers 14 residues.

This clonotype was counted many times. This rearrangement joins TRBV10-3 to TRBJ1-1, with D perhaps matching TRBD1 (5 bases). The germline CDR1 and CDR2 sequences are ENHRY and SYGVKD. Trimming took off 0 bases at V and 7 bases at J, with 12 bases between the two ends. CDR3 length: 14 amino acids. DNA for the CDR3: TGTGCCATCAGTGAGTCGGGAGGGGTGAATGAAGCTTTCTTT. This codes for CAISESGGVNEAFF.

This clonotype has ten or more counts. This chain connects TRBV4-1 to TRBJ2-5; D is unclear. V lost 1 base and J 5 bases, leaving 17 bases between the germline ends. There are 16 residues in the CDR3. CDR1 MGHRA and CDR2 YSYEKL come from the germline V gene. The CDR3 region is CASSQAPSYGSETQYF. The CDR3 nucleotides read TGCGCCAGCAGCCAAGCTCCTAGTTATGGAAGTGAGACCCAGTACTTC.

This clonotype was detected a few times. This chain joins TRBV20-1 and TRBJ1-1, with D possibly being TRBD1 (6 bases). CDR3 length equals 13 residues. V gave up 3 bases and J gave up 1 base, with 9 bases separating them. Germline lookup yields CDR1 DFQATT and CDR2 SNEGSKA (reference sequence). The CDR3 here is CSASGTPNTEAFF. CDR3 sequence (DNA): TGCAGTGCTAGTGGGACACCGAACACTGAAGCTTTCTTT.

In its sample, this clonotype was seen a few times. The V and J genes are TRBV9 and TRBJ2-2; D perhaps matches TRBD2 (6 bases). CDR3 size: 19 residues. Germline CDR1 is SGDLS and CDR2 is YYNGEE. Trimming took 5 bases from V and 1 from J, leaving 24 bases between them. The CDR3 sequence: CASSLRVGRGSLNTGELFF. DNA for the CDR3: TGTGCCAGCAGTTTAAGGGTGGGACGGGGGTCATTGAACACCGGGGAGCTGTTTTTT.

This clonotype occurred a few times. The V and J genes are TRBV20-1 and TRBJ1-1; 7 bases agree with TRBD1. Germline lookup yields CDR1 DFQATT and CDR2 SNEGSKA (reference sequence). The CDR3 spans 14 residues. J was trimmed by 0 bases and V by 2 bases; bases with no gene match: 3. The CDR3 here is CSARKGAMNTEAFF. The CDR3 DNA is TGCAGTGCTAGAAAGGGGGCGATGAACACTGAAGCTTTCTTT.